These 32 T cell receptor beta chains were sequenced from one sample in a study of PD-1 blockade in mismatch repair-deficient tumors. TCRdb's table, derived via immunoSEQ multiplex PCR, lists solely in-frame clones and lacks some. Here the sample spans 77,000 or so clones, approximately 81% being singletons. The input for sequencing was peripheral blood, taken 44 weeks after starting pembrolizumab. The source is an adult with mismatch repair-deficient cancer.

The gene calls are TRBV27 and TRBJ1-5, with unresolved D. Trimming stripped 5 bases from V and 3 bases from J, with 5 bases between. Germline-derived CDR1 and CDR2 are MNHEY and SMNVEV (reference sequence). This CDR3 contains 12 residues. The CDR3 DNA reads as TGTGCCAGCAGTCCATACAATCAGCCCCAGCATTTT. Translated: CASSPYNQPQHF.

In this sample, this clone turned up a few times. V and J are TRBV30 and TRBJ1-5, with D possibly being TRBD1 (5 bases). CDR1 and CDR2 (germline): GTSNPN, SVGIG (reference sequence). Trimming took off 0 bases at V and 6 bases at J, with 9 bases between the two ends. The CDR3 extends over 13 amino acids. The CDR3 spells CAWSVGTIQPQHF. The CDR3 DNA is TGTGCCTGGAGTGTCGGGACCATTCAGCCCCAGCATTTT.

The V call is TRBV5-6, the J call TRBJ2-7; D perhaps matches TRBD2 (7 bases). This CDR3 comprises 15 residues. Trimming left V 4 bases short and J 3 bases short, with 17 bases between. Germline V gives CDR1 SGHDT, CDR2 YYEEEE. The DNA for the CDR3 is TGTGCCAGCAGCCCGGAGGGGGGGGCAAACTACGAGCAGTACTTC. It is translated as CASSPEGGANYEQYF.

The V gene is TRBV14, the J gene TRBJ2-5; D possibly corresponds to TRBD2 (6 bases). The germline V gene has CDR1 SGHDN and CDR2 FVKESK. This CDR3 has 14 residues. V lost 4 bases and J 1 base, leaving 10 bases between the germline ends. The CDR3 DNA sequence: TGTGCCAGCAGCCCACGGGGGTTCCAAGAGACCCAGTACTTC. It yields the protein CASSPRGFQETQYF.

V and J are TRBV2 and TRBJ2-2; the D gene could be TRBD1 or TRBD2 (5 bases each). Trimming stripped 8 bases from V and 4 bases from J, with 11 bases between. Germline V gene data show CDR1 as SNHLY and CDR2 as FYNNEI. This CDR3 has 13 amino acids. CDR3 residues: CASQGEITGELFF. The CDR3 nucleotides are TGTGCCAGCCAAGGGGAGATCACCGGGGAGCTGTTTTTT.

This rearrangement joins TRBV4-2 to TRBJ2-5; D might be TRBD1 (5 bases). Trimming removed 0 bases from V and 5 bases from J, with 10 bases in between. Looked up from germline, CDR1 is LGHNA and CDR2 is YNFKEQ. The CDR3 covers 14 residues. CDR3 region: CASSQDRVEETQYF. Here the CDR3 DNA reads TGTGCCAGCAGCCAAGACAGGGTGGAGGAGACCCAGTACTTC.

This sequence joins TRBV28 and TRBJ2-2; no clear D. Looked up from germline, CDR1 is MDHEN and CDR2 is SYDVKM. Trimming pared 3 bases from V and 5 bases from J, leaving 4 bases between. The CDR3 runs 12 residues. The CDR3 bases are TGTGCCAGCAGTTTCCAAACCGGGGAGCTGTTTTTT. Translating it yields CASSFQTGELFF. Drawing the rest from reference TRBV28 and TRBJ2-2, the complete variable domain is DVKVTQSSRYLVKRTGEKVFLECVQDMDHENMFWYRQDPGLGLRLIYFSYDVKMKEKGDIPEGYSVSREKKERFSLILESASTNQTSMYLCASSFQTGELFFGEGSRLTVL.

J is TRBJ2-3 and V is TRBV4-2; TRBD2 matches 7 bases. The CDR3 totals 15 residues. From germline, CDR1 is LGHNA and CDR2 YNFKEQ. The ends lost 1 base at V and 6 bases at J; junction bases unmatched: 7. CDR3 DNA: TGTGCCAGCAGCCAAGGCCGGGAGGCCCGCGATACGCAGTATTTT. This codes for CASSQGREARDTQYF.

The gene calls are TRBV7-9 and TRBJ2-7; 9 bases match TRBD2. The V segment lost 5 bases and the J segment 5 bases; nucleotides outside the gene matches: 10. This CDR3 has 15 residues. The germline gives CDR1 SEHNR, CDR2 FQNEAQ (reference sequence). CDR3 in DNA: TGTGCCAGCAGCCCCGGAGCGGGAGGAGGAGACGAGCAGTACTTC. Translating it yields CASSPGAGGGDEQYF. The variable domain in full, with the rest retrieved from reference TRBV7-9 and TRBJ2-7, is DTGVSQNPRHKITKRGQNVTFRCDPISEHNRLYWYRQTLGQGPEFLTYFQNEAQLEKSRLLSDRFSAERPKGSFSTLEIQRTEQGDSAMYLCASSPGAGGGDEQYFGPGTRLTVT.

The chain couples TRBV11-2 to TRBJ2-1; unclear D gene. V lost 8 bases and J lost 6, with 14 bases in between. The CDR3 covers 13 residues. The germline CDR1 and CDR2 sequences are SGHAT and FQNNGV. In DNA form, the CDR3 reads TGTGCCAGCGCCCGAACCAGCCTCAATGAGCAGTTCTTC. Its translation: CASARTSLNEQFF.

J is TRBJ1-2 and V is TRBV13; D is unresolved. Germline CDR1 is PRHDT and CDR2 is FYEKMQ (reference sequence). This CDR3 has 12 residues. Trimming took off 8 bases at V and 7 bases at J, with 14 bases between the two ends. DNA of the CDR3: TGTGCCAGCGGACGCGAGAGGAGTGGCTACACCTTC. Protein product: CASGRERSGYTF.

The chain carries TRBV7-9 and TRBJ2-1; the match to TRBD1 covers 11 bases. J lost 7 bases, V lost 3 bases, and 2 bases had no gene match. The germline V gene encodes CDR1 SEHNR and CDR2 FQNEAQ (reference sequence). The CDR3 sequence is 14 residues long. The CDR3 loop reads CASSFRDRGNEQFF. The CDR3, as DNA: TGTGCCAGCAGCTTCCGGGACAGGGGGAATGAGCAGTTCTTC.

The V call is TRBV6-6, the J call TRBJ1-5; D possibly corresponds to TRBD1 (6 bases). Deletions cut 10 bases from V and 2 bases from J, with 15 bases between. The CDR3 loop spans 14 amino acids. In germline, CDR1 is MNHNY, CDR2 SVGAGI (reference sequence). CDR3 sequence reads: CAISTGIRNQPQHF. The CDR3 DNA reads TGTGCCATCAGCACAGGGATTCGCAATCAGCCCCAGCATTTT.

This CDR3 reads CASSFNPGLVMNEQFF. CDR3 DNA: TGTGCCAGCAGCTTTAATCCGGGACTCGTAATGAATGAGCAGTTCTTC. The chain joins TRBV13 to TRBJ2-1; D perhaps matches TRBD2 (6 bases). Germline-derived CDR1 and CDR2 are PRHDT and FYEKMQ (reference sequence). With 3 bases removed from V and 7 bases from J, the gap between germline ends came to 19 bases. This CDR3 contains 16 residues.

V gene TRBV20-1 combines with J gene TRBJ2-3; D is unresolved. Per germline, CDR1 DFQATT and CDR2 SNEGSKA (reference sequence). Deletions cut 6 bases from V and 5 bases from J, with 9 bases between. The CDR3 contains 11 residues. For the CDR3, the DNA is TGCAGTGCCAGCTGGGGAGATACGCAGTATTTT. Encoded protein: CSASWGDTQYF.

This sequence joins TRBV19 and TRBJ2-7; 13 bases agree with TRBD2. Germline lookup yields CDR1 LNHDA and CDR2 SQIVND (reference sequence). CDR3 length: 20 residues. The trim removed 5 bases at V and 4 bases at J, leaving 20 bases unmatched. The chain's CDR3 is CASSYLPGRKPGLAGYEQYF. The CDR3 coding sequence is TGTGCCAGTAGTTACCTTCCGGGACGGAAACCGGGACTAGCGGGATACGAGCAGTACTTC.

The V gene is TRBV2, the J gene TRBJ2-7; D could derive from TRBD1 or TRBD2 (5 bases each). With 4 bases removed from V and 3 bases from J, the gap between germline ends came to 10 bases. Germline loops: CDR1 SNHLY, CDR2 FYNNEI. The CDR3 loop spans 13 amino acids. DNA of the CDR3: TGTGCCAGCAGTGGAGGGGCTGACTACGAGCAGTACTTC. It codes for CASSGGADYEQYF.

This clone occurred a few times. V is TRBV1 and J is TRBJ2-7. TRBV1 counts as a pseudogene. The CDR3 loop spans 12 amino acids. The CDR3 reads CTSSQDSYEQYF. The CDR3 coding sequence is TGCACCAGCAGCCAAGATTCCTACGAGCAGTACTTC.

In its sample, this clone was seen a few times. This sequence joins TRBV9 and TRBJ2-1; a possible D gene is TRBD1 (6 bases). V was pared by 4 bases and J by 0 bases, with 14 bases between. The CDR3 length is 16 residues. CDR1 is SGDLS and CDR2 is YYNGEE in the germline V gene. CDR3 in amino acids: CASSLRQVVSYNEQFF. DNA of the CDR3: TGTGCCAGCAGCCTACGACAGGTCGTCTCCTACAATGAGCAGTTCTTC. The variable domain in full, completed from reference TRBV9 and TRBJ2-1, reads DSGVTQTPKHLITATGQRVTLRCSPRSGDLSVYWYQQSLDQGLQFLIQYYNGEERAKGNILERFSAQQFPDLHSELNLSSLELGDSALYFCASSLRQVVSYNEQFFGPGTRLTVL.

As concerns this clone: A junction boundary mismatches the germline segment, possibly from a read error. CDR3 residues: CASSEEGQGAGQPQHF. The CDR3 coding sequence is TGTGCCAGCAGCGAAGAGGGACAGGGTGCGGGTCAGCCCCAGCATTTT. The genes are TRBV2 and TRBJ1-5; 9 bases agree with TRBD1. Germline CDR1 is SNHLY and CDR2 is FYNNEI. The CDR3 runs 16 residues.

The rearrangement joins TRBV4-2 to TRBJ1-3; D gene uncertain. V gave up 0 bases and J gave up 0 bases, with 12 bases separating them. Germline CDR1 LGHNA, CDR2 YNFKEQ. This CDR3 region has 17 residues. CDR3 residues: CASSQDTGTFSGNTIYF. The CDR3, as DNA: TGTGCCAGCAGCCAAGATACCGGCACATTCTCTGGAAACACCATATATTTT.

The rearrangement joins TRBV2 to TRBJ2-1, with TRBD2 identical over 10 bases. The V gene end was trimmed by 2 bases and the J gene end by 8 bases; junction bases not matched to a gene: 6. In germline, CDR1 is SNHLY, CDR2 FYNNEI. The CDR3 consists of 15 residues. The CDR3 sequence is CASSESLAGAHEQFF. DNA for the CDR3: TGTGCCAGCAGTGAATCCCTAGCGGGAGCTCATGAGCAGTTCTTC. Full variable domain (remainder filled in from reference TRBV2 and TRBJ2-1): EPEVTQTPSHQVTQMGQEVILRCVPISNHLYFYWYRQILGQKVEFLVSFYNNEISEKSEIFDDQFSVERPDGSNFTLKIRSTKLEDSAMYFCASSESLAGAHEQFFGPGTRLTVL.

This chain connects TRBV11-1 to TRBJ2-3; D unclear. The V gene lost 5 bases and the J gene lost 2 bases, with 5 bases spanning the gap. The CDR3 has 12 amino acids. Germline V gene lookup returns CDR1 SGHAT and CDR2 FQDESV (reference sequence). CDR3 amino acids: CASSKDTDTQYF. DNA of the CDR3: TGTGCCAGCAGCAAAGACACAGATACGCAGTATTTT.

V gene TRBV9 combines with J gene TRBJ2-7; D gene uncertain. V was trimmed by 3 bases and J by 4 bases, leaving 14 bases between them. Per germline, CDR1 SGDLS and CDR2 YYNGEE. The CDR3 extends over 14 amino acids. CDR3 residues: CASSAEWAEYEQYF. For the CDR3, the DNA is TGTGCCAGCAGCGCTGAGTGGGCCGAGTACGAGCAGTACTTC.

This chain joins TRBV4-3 and TRBJ1-2, with no clear D. Germline values: CDR1 LGHNA, CDR2 YSLEER. V was cut by 0 bases and J by 5 bases, with 13 bases left in between. The CDR3 has 15 residues. CDR3 amino acids: CASSQDPRQIYGYTF. CDR3 coding DNA: TGCGCCAGCAGCCAAGACCCTCGGCAGATATATGGCTACACCTTC.

The chain carries TRBV27 and TRBJ1-5; D not resolved. The CDR3 sequence is 15 residues long. V dropped 6 bases and J dropped 0 bases, with 12 bases sitting between them. Germline CDR1 reads MNHEY; CDR2 reads SMNVEV (reference sequence). The CDR3 DNA reads TGTGCCAGCAGAGTAAGGCAGAATAGCAATCAGCCCCAGCATTTT. Translation: CASRVRQNSNQPQHF.

The genes are TRBV19 and TRBJ2-2, with D hard to call. This CDR3 contains 13 residues. Trimming left V 5 bases short and J 6 bases short, with 10 bases between. Germline V lookup: CDR1 LNHDA, CDR2 SQIVND (reference sequence). CDR3 loop: CASSPRHAGELFF. CDR3 nucleotides: TGTGCCAGTAGTCCTCGACACGCCGGGGAGCTGTTTTTT.

V and J are TRBV9 and TRBJ2-3; 12 bases fit TRBD2. There are 15 residues in the CDR3. The V gene's germline CDR1 is SGDLS and CDR2 YYNGEE. Unmatched junction bases numbered 3, after V lost 2 bases and J lost 5 bases. DNA of the CDR3: TGTGCCAGCAGCGTCACTAGCGGGGGGATAGATACGCAGTATTTT. Amino acid sequence: CASSVTSGGIDTQYF.

Remarks on this clone: A far larger clone is just one base off, so this is likely a read error. This chain uses TRBV5-6 with TRBJ2-7, with D hard to call. Between the trimmed V and J ends, which lost 2 bases and 0 bases, there was a span of 6 bases. The CDR3 has 13 residues. CDR1 is SGHDT, CDR2 YYEEEE, per germline. CDR3 nucleotides: TGTGCCAGCAGCTTAGACAACTCCTACGAGCAGTACTTC. This gives the protein CASSLDNSYEQYF.

This chain joins TRBV6-6 and TRBJ2-3, with D hard to call. With 1 base removed from V and 5 bases from J, the gap between germline ends came to 4 bases. Germline V gene lookup returns CDR1 MNHNY and CDR2 SVGAGI (reference sequence). The length of the CDR3 is 12 residues. This CDR3 reads CASSYFLDTQYF. DNA of the CDR3: TGTGCCAGCAGTTACTTTCTAGATACGCAGTATTTT.

This rearrangement joins TRBV30 to TRBJ2-1, with 8 bases that match TRBD2. The CDR3 contains 15 residues. Germline V gives CDR1 GTSNPN, CDR2 SVGIG (reference sequence). Unmatched junction bases numbered 12, after V lost 3 bases and J lost 8 bases. The CDR3, as DNA: TGTGCCTGGAGCGATCCGGGACTAGGGAGGGATGAGCAGTTCTTC. Amino acid sequence: CAWSDPGLGRDEQFF.

The J gene is TRBJ1-4, the V gene TRBV11-3, with D uncertain. The V and J ends lost 5 bases and 1 base respectively, with 8 bases between them. Germline V lookup: CDR1 SGHNT, CDR2 YENEEA. This CDR3 has 14 amino acids. CDR3 sequence reads: CASSRWGTNEKLFF. CDR3 nucleotides: TGTGCCAGCAGCCGTTGGGGAACTAATGAAAAACTGTTTTTT.